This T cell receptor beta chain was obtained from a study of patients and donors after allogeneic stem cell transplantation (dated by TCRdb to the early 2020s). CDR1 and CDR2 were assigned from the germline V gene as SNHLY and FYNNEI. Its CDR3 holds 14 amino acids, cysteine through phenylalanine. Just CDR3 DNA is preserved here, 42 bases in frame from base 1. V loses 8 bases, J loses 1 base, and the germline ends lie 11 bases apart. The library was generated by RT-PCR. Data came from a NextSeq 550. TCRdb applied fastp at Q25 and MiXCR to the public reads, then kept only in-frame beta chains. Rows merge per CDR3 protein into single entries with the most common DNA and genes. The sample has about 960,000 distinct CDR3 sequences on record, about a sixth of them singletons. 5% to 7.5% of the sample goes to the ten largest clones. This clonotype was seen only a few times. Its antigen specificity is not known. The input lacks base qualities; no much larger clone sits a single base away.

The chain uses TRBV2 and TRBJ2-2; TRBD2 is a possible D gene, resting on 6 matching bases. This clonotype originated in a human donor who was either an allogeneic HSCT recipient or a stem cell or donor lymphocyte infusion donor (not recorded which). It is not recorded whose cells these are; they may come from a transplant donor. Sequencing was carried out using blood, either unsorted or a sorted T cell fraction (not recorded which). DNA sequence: TGTGCCAGCCTGCAGCGGGTGAACACCGGGGAGCTGTTTTTT. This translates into CASLQRVNTGELFF.